By frequency, the clone carrying this T cell receptor beta chain registers medium-sized. These data originate in a study of CD8 T cells in cerebrospinal fluid in Alzheimer's disease. TCRdb re-called the 10x single-cell sequencing reads and shows each CDR3 protein once, DNA omitted. The sample data list approximately 1,600 distinct CDR3 sequences. The CDR3 consists of 14 residues. The germline V gene encodes CDR1 SNHLY and CDR2 FYNNEI. The chain is built from TRBV2 and TRBJ1-5; TCRdb's D gene call, TRBD1, goes unchecked for lack of DNA. Sequenced: cerebrospinal fluid. The source of this sequence is a human donor in good health. CDR3: CASSTGQGYQPQHF.